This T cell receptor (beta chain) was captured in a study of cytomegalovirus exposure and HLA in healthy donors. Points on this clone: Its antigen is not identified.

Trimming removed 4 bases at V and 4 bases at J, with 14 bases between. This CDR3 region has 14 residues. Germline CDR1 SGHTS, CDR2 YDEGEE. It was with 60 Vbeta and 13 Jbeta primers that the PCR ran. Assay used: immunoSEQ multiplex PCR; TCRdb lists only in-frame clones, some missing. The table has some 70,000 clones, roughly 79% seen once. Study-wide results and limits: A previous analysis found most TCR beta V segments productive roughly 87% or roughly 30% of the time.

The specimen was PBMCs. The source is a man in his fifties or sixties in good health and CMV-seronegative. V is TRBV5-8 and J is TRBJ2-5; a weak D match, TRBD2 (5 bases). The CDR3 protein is CASSPWSGGETQYF. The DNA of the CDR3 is TGTGCCAGCAGCCCCTGGAGCGGTGGAGAGACCCAGTACTTC.